This TCR beta chain was captured in a study of shared clonotypes between healthy human individuals. Terminally differentiated effector memory CD45RA+ cells were excluded by CCR7 positive selection of CD45RO-negative cells. This CDR3 is 14 amino acids long. The germline V gene has CDR1 LNHDA and CDR2 SQIVND (reference sequence). V shed 4 bases and J 3 bases; nucleotides not matched to a gene: 6. Repertoires were generated with immunoSEQ multiplex PCR, while TCRdb's copy carries only in-frame clones and drops some. The table lists nearly 2 million clones, just under 95% of them singletons. This receptor was identified in a man aged 18 to 29 in good health. Specimen: naive CD8+ T cells sorted from blood. The V call is TRBV19, the J call TRBJ2-7; 7 positions match TRBD1. This CDR3 reads CASSTGTENYEQYF. The CDR3 nucleotides are TGTGCCAGTAGTACCGGGACAGAGAACTACGAGCAGTACTTC.